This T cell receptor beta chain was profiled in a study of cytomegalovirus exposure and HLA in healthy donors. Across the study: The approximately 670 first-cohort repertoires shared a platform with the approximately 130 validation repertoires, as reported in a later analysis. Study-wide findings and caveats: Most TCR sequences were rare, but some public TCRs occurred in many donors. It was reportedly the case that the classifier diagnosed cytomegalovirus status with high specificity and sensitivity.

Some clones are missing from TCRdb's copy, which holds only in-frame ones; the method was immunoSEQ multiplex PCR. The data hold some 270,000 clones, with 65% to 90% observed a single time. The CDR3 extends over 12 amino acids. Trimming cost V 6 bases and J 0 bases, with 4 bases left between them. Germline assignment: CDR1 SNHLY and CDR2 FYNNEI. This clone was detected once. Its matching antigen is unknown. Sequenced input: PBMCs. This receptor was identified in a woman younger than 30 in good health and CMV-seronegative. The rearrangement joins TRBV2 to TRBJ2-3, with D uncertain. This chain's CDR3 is CASRASTDTQYF. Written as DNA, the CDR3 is TGTGCCAGCAGAGCCAGCACAGATACGCAGTATTTT.